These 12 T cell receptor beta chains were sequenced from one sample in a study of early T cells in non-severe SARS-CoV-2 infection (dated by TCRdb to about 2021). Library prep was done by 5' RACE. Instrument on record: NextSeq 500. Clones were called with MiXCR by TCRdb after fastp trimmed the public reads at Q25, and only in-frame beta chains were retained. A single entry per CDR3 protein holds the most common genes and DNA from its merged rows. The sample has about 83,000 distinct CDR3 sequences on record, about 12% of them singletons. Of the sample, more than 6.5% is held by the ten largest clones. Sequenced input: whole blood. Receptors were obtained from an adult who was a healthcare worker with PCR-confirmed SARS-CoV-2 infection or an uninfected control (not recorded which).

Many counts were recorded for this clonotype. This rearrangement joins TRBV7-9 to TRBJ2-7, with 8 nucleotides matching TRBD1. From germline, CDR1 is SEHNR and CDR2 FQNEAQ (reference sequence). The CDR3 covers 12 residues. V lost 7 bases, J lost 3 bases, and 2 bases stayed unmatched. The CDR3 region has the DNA TGTGCCAGCAACGGACAGGGCTACGAGCAGTACTTC. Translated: CASNGQGYEQYF.

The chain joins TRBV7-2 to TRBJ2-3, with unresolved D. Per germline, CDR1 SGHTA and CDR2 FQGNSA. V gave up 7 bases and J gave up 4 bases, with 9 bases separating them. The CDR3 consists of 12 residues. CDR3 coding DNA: TGTGCCAGCACCCTTAATGCAGATACGCAGTATTTT. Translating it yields CASTLNADTQYF.

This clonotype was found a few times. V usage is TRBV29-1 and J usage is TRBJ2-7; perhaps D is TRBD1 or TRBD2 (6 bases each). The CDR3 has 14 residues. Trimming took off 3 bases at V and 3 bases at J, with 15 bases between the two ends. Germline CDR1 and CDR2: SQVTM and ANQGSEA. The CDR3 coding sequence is TGCAGCGTTGACCTGGGGGGCAGGAACTACGAGCAGTACTTC. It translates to CSVDLGGRNYEQYF.

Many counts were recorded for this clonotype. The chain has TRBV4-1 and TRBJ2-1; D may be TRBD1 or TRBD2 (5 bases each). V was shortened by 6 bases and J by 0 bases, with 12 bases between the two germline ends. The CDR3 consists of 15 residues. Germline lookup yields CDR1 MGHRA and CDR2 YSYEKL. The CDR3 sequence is CASSPTGLSYNEQFF. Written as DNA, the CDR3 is TGCGCCAGCAGTCCAACGGGGCTCTCCTACAATGAGCAGTTCTTC.

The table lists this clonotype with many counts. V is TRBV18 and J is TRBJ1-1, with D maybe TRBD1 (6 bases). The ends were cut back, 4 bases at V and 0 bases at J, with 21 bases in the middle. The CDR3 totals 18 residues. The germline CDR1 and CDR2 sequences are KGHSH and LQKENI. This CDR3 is CASSRYQGYRSMNTEAFF. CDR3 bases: TGTGCCAGCTCACGTTATCAGGGGTATCGTTCGATGAACACTGAAGCTTTCTTT.

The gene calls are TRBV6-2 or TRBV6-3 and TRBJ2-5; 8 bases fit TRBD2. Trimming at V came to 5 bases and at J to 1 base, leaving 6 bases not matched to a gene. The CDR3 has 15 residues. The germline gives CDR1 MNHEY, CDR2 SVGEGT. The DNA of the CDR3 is TGTGCCAGCAGTAAAACCGGGACTAGCCAAGAGACCCAGTACTTC. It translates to CASSKTGTSQETQYF.

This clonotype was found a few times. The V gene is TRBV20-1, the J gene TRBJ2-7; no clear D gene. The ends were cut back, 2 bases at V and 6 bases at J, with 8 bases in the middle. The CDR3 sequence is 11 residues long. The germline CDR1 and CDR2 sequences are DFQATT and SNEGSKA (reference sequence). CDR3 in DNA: TGCAGTGCTAGAACGACGGGCGAGCAGTACTTC. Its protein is CSARTTGEQYF.

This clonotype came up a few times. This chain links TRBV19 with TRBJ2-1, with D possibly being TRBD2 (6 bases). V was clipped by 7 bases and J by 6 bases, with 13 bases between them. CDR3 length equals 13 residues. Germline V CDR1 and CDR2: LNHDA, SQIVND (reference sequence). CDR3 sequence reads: CASTRIGSNEQFF. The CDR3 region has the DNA TGTGCCAGTACTCGTATCGGGAGCAATGAGCAGTTCTTC.

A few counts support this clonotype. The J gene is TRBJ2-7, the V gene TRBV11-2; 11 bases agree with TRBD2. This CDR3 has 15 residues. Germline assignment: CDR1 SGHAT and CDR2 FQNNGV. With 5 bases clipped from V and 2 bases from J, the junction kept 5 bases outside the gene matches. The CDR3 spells CASSRPGLAAYEQYF. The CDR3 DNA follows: TGTGCCAGCAGCAGACCGGGACTAGCGGCCTACGAGCAGTACTTC.

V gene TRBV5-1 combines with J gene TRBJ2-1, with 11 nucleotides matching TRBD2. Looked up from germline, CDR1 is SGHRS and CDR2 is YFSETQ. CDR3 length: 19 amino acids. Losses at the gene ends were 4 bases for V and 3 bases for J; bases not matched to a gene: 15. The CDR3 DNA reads TGCGCCAGCAGCCCCGGACGCTCTAGCGGGAGGTTCGGCTACAATGAGCAGTTCTTC. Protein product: CASSPGRSSGRFGYNEQFF.

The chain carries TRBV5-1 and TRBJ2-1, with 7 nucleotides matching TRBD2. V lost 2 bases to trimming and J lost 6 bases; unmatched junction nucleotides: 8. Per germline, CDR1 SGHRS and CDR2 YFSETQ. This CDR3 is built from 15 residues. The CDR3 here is CASSFAGRNVNEQFF. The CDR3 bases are TGCGCCAGCAGCTTCGCCGGGAGGAACGTCAATGAGCAGTTCTTC.

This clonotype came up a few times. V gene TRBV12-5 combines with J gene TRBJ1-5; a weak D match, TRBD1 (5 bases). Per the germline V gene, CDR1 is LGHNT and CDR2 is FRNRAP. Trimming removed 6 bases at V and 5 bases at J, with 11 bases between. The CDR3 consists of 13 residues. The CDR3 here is CASGVGPYQPQHF. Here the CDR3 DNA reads TGTGCTAGTGGCGTGGGGCCCTATCAGCCCCAGCATTTT.